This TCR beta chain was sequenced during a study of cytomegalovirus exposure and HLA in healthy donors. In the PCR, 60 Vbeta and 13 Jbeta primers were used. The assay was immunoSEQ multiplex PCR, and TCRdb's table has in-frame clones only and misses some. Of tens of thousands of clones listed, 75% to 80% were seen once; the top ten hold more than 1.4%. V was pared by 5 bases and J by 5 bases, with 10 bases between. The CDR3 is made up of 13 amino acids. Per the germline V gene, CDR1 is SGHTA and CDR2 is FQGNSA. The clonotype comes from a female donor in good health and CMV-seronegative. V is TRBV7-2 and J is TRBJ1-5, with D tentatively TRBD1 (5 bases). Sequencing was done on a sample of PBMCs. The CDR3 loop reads CASSLGGDQPQHF. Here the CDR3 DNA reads TGTGCCAGCAGCCTCGGAGGGGATCAGCCCCAGCATTTT.